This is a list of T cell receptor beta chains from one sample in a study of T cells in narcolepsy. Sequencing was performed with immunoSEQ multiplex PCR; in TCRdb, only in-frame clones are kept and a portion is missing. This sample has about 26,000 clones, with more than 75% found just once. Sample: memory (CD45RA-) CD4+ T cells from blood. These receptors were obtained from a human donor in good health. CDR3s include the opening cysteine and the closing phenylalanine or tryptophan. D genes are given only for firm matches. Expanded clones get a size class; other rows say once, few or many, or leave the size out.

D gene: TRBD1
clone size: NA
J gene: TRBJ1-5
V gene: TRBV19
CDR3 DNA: TGTGCCAGCCTGCCAGGGGGCCCCCGTTATAGCAATCAGCCCCAGCATTTT
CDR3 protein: CASLPGGPRYSNQPQHF

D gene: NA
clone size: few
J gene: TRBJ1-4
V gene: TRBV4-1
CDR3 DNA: TGCGCCAGCAGCCCGGGGATGACTAATGAAAAACTGTTTTTT
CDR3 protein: CASSPGMTNEKLFF

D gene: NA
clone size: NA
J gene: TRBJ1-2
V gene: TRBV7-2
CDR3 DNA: TGTGCCAGCAGCTTAGTACAGGGACTACTAGCTAACTATGGCTACACCTTC
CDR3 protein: CASSLVQGLLANYGYTF

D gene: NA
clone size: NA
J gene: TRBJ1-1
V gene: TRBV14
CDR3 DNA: TGTGCCAGCAGCCAAGAGATGGCCGGGGTGGGTGAAGCTTTCTTT
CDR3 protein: CASSQEMAGVGEAFF

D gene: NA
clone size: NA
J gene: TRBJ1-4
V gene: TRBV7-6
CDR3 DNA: TGTGCCAGCAGCCAAACCGGGGTAGGGGTAAAACTGTTTTTT
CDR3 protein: CASSQTGVGVKLFF

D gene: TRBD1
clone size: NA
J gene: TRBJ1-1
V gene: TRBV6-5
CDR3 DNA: TGTGCCAGCAGTTCCGGGACAGGGCTCACTGAAGCTTTCTTT
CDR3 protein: CASSSGTGLTEAFF

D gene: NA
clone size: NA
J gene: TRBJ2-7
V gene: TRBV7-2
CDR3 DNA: TGTGCCAGCAGCTTAGTTAGGGGGGACGAGCAGTACTTC
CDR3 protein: CASSLVRGDEQYF

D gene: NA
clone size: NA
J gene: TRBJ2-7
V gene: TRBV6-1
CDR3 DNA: TGTGCCAGCAGTGCGGGACCCCTCGGGGAGCAGTACTTC
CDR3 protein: CASSAGPLGEQYF

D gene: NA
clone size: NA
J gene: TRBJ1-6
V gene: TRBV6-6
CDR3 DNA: TGTGCCAGCAGTCCTCCTGAGACAGGAGGTTCACCCCTCCACTTT
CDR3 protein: CASSPPETGGSPLHF

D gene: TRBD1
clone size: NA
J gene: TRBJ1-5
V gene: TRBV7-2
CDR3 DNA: TGTGCCAGCAGCTCCGGACAGGGTTGGCCCCAGCATTTT
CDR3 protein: CASSSGQGWPQHF

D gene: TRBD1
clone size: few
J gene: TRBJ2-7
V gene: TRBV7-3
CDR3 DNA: TGTGCCAGCAGCGTTGACAGGGTCCACGAGCAGTACTTC
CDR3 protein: CASSVDRVHEQYF

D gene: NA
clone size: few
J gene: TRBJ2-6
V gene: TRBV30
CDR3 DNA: TGTGCCTGGAGTGTAGGAACTGGGGCCAACGTCCTGACTTTC
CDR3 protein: CAWSVGTGANVLTF

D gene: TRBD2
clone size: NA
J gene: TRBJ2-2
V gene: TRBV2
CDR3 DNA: TGTGCCAGCAATCTAGCGGGAGGGGGGAACACCGGGGAGCTGTTTTTT
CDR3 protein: CASNLAGGGNTGELFF

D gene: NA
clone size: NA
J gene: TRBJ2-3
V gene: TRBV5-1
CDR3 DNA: TGCGCCAGCAGCGCGCAAGGGGATACGCAGTATTTT
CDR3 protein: CASSAQGDTQYF

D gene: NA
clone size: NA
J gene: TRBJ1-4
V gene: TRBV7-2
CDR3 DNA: TGTGCCAGCAGCTTAGTCCAGCTTAATGAAAAACTGTTTTTT
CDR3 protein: CASSLVQLNEKLFF

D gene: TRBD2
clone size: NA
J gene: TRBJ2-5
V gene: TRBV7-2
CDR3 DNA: TGTGCCAGCAGCCCCTTCCCTCGCGGGGGGGCGGGTGAGACCCAGTACTTC
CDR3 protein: CASSPFPRGGAGETQYF

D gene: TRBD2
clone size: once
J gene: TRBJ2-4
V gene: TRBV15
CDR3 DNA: TGTGCCACCAGTAGAGGGGAGGGAGGGGAAAACATTCAGTACTTC
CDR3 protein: CATSRGEGGENIQYF

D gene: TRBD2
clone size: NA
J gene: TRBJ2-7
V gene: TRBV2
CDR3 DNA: TGTGCCAGCAGGACTAGCGGGTACTACGAGCAGTACTTC
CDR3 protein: CASRTSGYYEQYF

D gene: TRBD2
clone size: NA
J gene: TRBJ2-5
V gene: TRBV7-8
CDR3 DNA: TGTGCCAGCAGTTTGGGGGGGGTACTGCAAGAGACCCAGTACTTC
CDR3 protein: CASSLGGVLQETQYF

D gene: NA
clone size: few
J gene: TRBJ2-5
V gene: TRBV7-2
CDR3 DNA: TGTGCCAGCAGGGCGCGGGCGCGGGGAGAGACCCAGTACTTC
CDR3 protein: CASRARARGETQYF

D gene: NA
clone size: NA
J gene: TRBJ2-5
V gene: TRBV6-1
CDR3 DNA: TGTGCCAGCAGTCCAAAGGAGACCCAGTACTTC
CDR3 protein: CASSPKETQYF

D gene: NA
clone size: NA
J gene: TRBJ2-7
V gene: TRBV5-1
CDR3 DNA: TGCGCCAGCAGCTTGACCGGGCCACCCTACGAGCAGTACTTC
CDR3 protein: CASSLTGPPYEQYF

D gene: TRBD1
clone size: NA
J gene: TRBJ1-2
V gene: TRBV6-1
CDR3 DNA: TGTGCCAGCAGTGGTCCGACAGGGGAGGGCTTTGGGGGTTACGGCTACACCTTC
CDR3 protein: CASSGPTGEGFGGYGYTF

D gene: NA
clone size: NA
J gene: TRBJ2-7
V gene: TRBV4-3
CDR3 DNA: TGCGCCAGCAGCCAAGATGCGTCTAGCGTCTACGAGCAGTACTTC
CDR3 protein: CASSQDASSVYEQYF

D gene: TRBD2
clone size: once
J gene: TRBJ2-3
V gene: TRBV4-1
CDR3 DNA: TGCGCCAGCAGCCAAGAAGGACTAGCGGGCGATAATACGCAGTATTTT
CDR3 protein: CASSQEGLAGDNTQYF

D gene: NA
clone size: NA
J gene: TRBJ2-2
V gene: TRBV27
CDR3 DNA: TGTGCCAGCAAGGGAGTGGGCCAGGACACCGGGGAGCTGTTTTTT
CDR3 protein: CASKGVGQDTGELFF

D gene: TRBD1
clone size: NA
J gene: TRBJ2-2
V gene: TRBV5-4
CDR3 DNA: TGTGCCAGCAGCTTATCAGGGGGCGCCACCGGGGAGCTGTTTTTT
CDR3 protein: CASSLSGGATGELFF

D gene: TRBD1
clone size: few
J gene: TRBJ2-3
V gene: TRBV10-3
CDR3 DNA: TGTGCCATCAGTGGGGACAGGGTCGGAGATACGCAGTATTTT
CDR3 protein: CAISGDRVGDTQYF

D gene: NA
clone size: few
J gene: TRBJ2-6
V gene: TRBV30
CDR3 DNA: TGTGCCTGGAGTGTAGGTGTCTCTGGGGCCAACGTCCTGACTTTC
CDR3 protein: CAWSVGVSGANVLTF

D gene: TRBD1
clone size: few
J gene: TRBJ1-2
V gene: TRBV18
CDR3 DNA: TGTGCCAGCTCACCGCAGACAGGGGACCTCTATGGCTACACCTTC
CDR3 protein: CASSPQTGDLYGYTF

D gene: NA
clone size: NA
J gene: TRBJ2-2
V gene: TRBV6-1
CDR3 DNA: TGTGCCAGCAGTGAAGCGCGCGGCGGGGAGCTGTTTTTT
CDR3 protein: CASSEARGGELFF